Each of the 20 T cell receptor beta chains below was sequenced from the same sample in a study of control samples from healthy donors and cancer patients. Produced via immunoSEQ multiplex PCR; TCRdb's table is partial and in-frame only. The sample records around 120,000 clones, more than 75% being singletons. Sequences were obtained from blood. These receptors originate from a woman in her 70s in good health.

The gene calls are TRBV4-2 and TRBJ2-2, with D tentatively TRBD2 (7 bases). Trimming left V 1 base short and J 5 bases short, with 29 bases between. This CDR3 contains 21 residues. Germline loops: CDR1 LGHNA, CDR2 YNFKEQ. The CDR3 DNA reads as TGTGCCAGCAGCCAAGCTTTCATCCTTCGGGGGGCCGGGAGTATTACCGGGGAGCTGTTTTTT. Protein: CASSQAFILRGAGSITGELFF.

This CDR3 is CATSTGTSGNQETQYF. The CDR3 nucleotides read TGCGCCACTTCAACGGGAACTAGCGGGAACCAAGAGACCCAGTACTTC. The chain recombines TRBV5-1 with TRBJ2-5; 10 nucleotides line up with TRBD2. In germline, CDR1 is SGHRS, CDR2 YFSETQ. The CDR3 sequence is 16 residues long. Trimming removed 9 bases from V and 0 bases from J; junction bases left unmatched: 11.

The rearrangement uses TRBV7-8 and TRBJ2-1; D is undetermined. The CDR3 is 11 residues long. CDR1 is SGHVS, CDR2 FQNEAQ, per germline. With 5 bases removed from V and 8 bases from J, the gap between germline ends came to 7 bases. In DNA, the CDR3 is TGTGCCAGCAGCGACTTCGATGAGCAGTTCTTC. It translates to CASSDFDEQFF.

The CDR3 DNA reads TGTGCCTGCTCGGACCAGCGGAATAATTCACCCCTCCACTTT. Its translation: CACSDQRNNSPLHF. The chain uses TRBV19 and TRBJ1-6, with D unclear. The CDR3 is made up of 14 amino acids. Germline V gene lookup returns CDR1 LNHDA and CDR2 SQIVND (reference sequence). V was clipped by 11 bases and J by 5 bases, with 16 bases between them.

This sequence joins TRBV6-5 and TRBJ1-1, with D maybe TRBD1 (5 bases). CDR1 and CDR2 (germline): MNHEY, SVGAGI. CDR3 length equals 15 residues. Trimming stripped 9 bases from V and 5 bases from J, with 22 bases between. The CDR3: CASAHPPAGSTEAFF. As DNA, the CDR3 is TGTGCCAGTGCCCACCCCCCGGCAGGGAGTACTGAAGCTTTCTTT.

The V call is TRBV4-2, the J call TRBJ1-5; no reliable D call. Per germline, CDR1 LGHNA and CDR2 YNFKEQ. Trimming left V 0 bases short and J 5 bases short, with 8 bases between. The CDR3 sequence is 14 residues long. Written as DNA, the CDR3 is TGTGCCAGCAGCCAAGATTTTGGGGATCAGCCCCAGCATTTT. This encodes CASSQDFGDQPQHF.

The chain employs TRBV12-3 or TRBV12-4 and TRBJ1-1, with D possibly being TRBD1 (6 bases). The CDR3 is 13 amino acids. The V end was cut by 5 bases, the J end by 4 bases, with 11 bases between. CDR3 loop: CASSAQGLTEAFF. In DNA form, the CDR3 reads TGTGCCAGCAGTGCCCAGGGGCTCACTGAAGCTTTCTTT.

DNA for the CDR3: TGTGCCAGTAGTATAGGGGACATAGCGGGTGAGACCCAGTACTTC. The encoded protein is CASSIGDIAGETQYF. This chain connects TRBV19 to TRBJ2-5; D may be TRBD2 (7 bases). CDR3 length: 15 amino acids. V was cut by 1 base and J by 5 bases, with 14 bases left in between. Germline V gene data show CDR1 as LNHDA and CDR2 as SQIVND (reference sequence).

The chain recombines TRBV4-1 with TRBJ1-1; a possible D gene is TRBD1 (6 bases). CDR1 MGHRA and CDR2 YSYEKL come from the germline V gene. Trimming pared 3 bases from V and 0 bases from J, leaving 8 bases between. The CDR3 runs 14 residues. For the CDR3, the DNA is TGCGCCAGCAGCCACGGACAGATGAACACTGAAGCTTTCTTT. Its translation is CASSHGQMNTEAFF.

The chain is built from TRBV3-1 (or the pseudogene TRBV3-2) and TRBJ2-1, with D possibly being TRBD1 (6 bases). This CDR3 region has 16 residues. Trimming shortened V by 2 bases and J by 6 bases, and 17 bases separated the two germline ends. CDR1 and CDR2 (germline): LGHDT, YNNKEL (reference sequence). CDR3 sequence: CASSQPSLTGPNEQFF. Written as DNA, the CDR3 is TGTGCCAGCAGCCAACCCTCTTTGACAGGACCCAATGAGCAGTTCTTC.

V usage is TRBV5-6 and J usage is TRBJ1-5; 11 bases line up with TRBD1. The trim removed 4 bases at V and 2 bases at J, leaving 11 bases unmatched. Germline-derived CDR1 and CDR2 are SGHDT and YYEEEE. The CDR3 has 18 residues. CDR3 nucleotides: TGTGCCAGCAGCAACCGGGACAGGGGGACCCATCGCAATCAGCCCCAGCATTTT. This gives the protein CASSNRDRGTHRNQPQHF.

This clone was seen only once. The rearrangement joins TRBV7-9 to TRBJ2-3; 9 nucleotides line up with TRBD2. J lost 5 bases, V lost 5 bases, and 14 bases had no gene match. CDR1 and CDR2 from the germline V gene are SEHNR and FQNEAQ (reference sequence). The CDR3 has 17 amino acids. DNA of the CDR3: TGTGCCAGCAGCCTCCGCCGACTAGCGGCGGGGGGAGATACGCAGTATTTT. Its protein product is CASSLRRLAAGGDTQYF. Full variable domain (outside the CDR3, taken from reference TRBV7-9 and TRBJ2-3): DTGVSQNPRHKITKRGQNVTFRCDPISEHNRLYWYRQTLGQGPEFLTYFQNEAQLEKSRLLSDRFSAERPKGSFSTLEIQRTEQGDSAMYLCASSLRRLAAGGDTQYFGPGTRLTVL.

This clone was recorded only once. The chain carries TRBV5-5 and TRBJ1-4, with D unresolved. V lost 2 bases and J lost 6, with 11 bases in between. This CDR3 region has 14 residues. The germline CDR1 and CDR2 sequences are SGHKS and YYEKEE (reference sequence). This chain's CDR3 is CASSFGPADEKLFF. In DNA, the CDR3 is TGTGCCAGCAGCTTCGGGCCCGCAGATGAAAAACTGTTTTTT.

J is TRBJ1-5 and V is TRBV5-1, with D unclear. V was shortened by 1 base and J by 7 bases, with 18 bases between the two germline ends. The germline CDR1 and CDR2 sequences are SGHRS and YFSETQ. The CDR3 runs 16 residues. The CDR3 loop reads CASSLNPGAGGQPQHF. CDR3 bases: TGCGCCAGCAGCTTGAATCCAGGAGCGGGTGGGCAGCCCCAGCATTTT.

This chain links TRBV12-3 or TRBV12-4 with TRBJ1-1; no definite D call. V dropped 7 bases and J dropped 3 bases, with 12 bases sitting between them. The CDR3 covers 13 residues. In DNA, the CDR3 is TGTGCCAGCACCCCGGGTCCGGACACTGAAGCTTTCTTT. Translation gives CASTPGPDTEAFF.

In its sample, this clone was seen once. The V gene is TRBV5-1, the J gene TRBJ2-7; 10 bases agree with TRBD2. The CDR3 sequence is 16 residues long. J was trimmed by 2 bases and V by 4 bases; bases with no gene match: 9. The germline CDR1 and CDR2 sequences are SGHRS and YFSETQ. DNA for the CDR3: TGCGCCAGCAGCCCGAAACTAGCGGGGACTGCCTACGAGCAGTACTTC. Translated, it gives CASSPKLAGTAYEQYF.

The V and J genes are TRBV6-5 and TRBJ1-1; the D is unclear. Germline values: CDR1 MNHEY, CDR2 SVGAGI. The CDR3 is 14 amino acids. V lost 4 bases, J lost 3 bases, and 12 bases lay in between. CDR3 residues: CASSLEGTYTEAFF. CDR3 in DNA: TGTGCCAGCAGTTTGGAGGGCACTTACACTGAAGCTTTCTTT.

This clone was counted a single time. The chain is built from TRBV3-1 (or the pseudogene TRBV3-2) and TRBJ2-2; the D is unclear. This CDR3 has 17 amino acids. Germline V CDR1 and CDR2: LGHDT, YNNKEL (reference sequence). The V end lost 0 bases, the J end lost 0 bases, and 11 bases lay between the germline ends. The DNA of the CDR3 is TGTGCCAGCAGCCAAGATTGGGGTCAGGCGAACACCGGGGAGCTGTTTTTT. This encodes CASSQDWGQANTGELFF.

This rearrangement joins TRBV5-5 to TRBJ1-2, with 8 bases aligning to TRBD1. The junction had 7 bases not matched to a gene; V was cut back by 6 bases and J by 0 bases. The CDR3 totals 15 residues. Germline values: CDR1 SGHKS, CDR2 YYEKEE (reference sequence). CDR3 in DNA: TGTGCCAGCATCCGGACAGGGTCCTCTAACTATGGCTACACCTTC. This encodes CASIRTGSSNYGYTF.

J is TRBJ2-5 and V is TRBV9, with D uncertain. The CDR3 extends over 14 amino acids. Per germline, CDR1 SGDLS and CDR2 YYNGEE. V lost 3 bases to trimming and J lost 1 base, with 10 bases between them. The chain's CDR3 is CASSAAAGQETQYF. The CDR3 DNA reads TGTGCCAGCAGCGCTGCCGCCGGCCAAGAGACCCAGTACTTC.